Described below is a single T cell receptor beta chain sequence and its context. Profiled with immunoSEQ multiplex PCR; TCRdb holds only in-frame clones, not every one. The sample has more than 75,000 clones, less than 85% seen once. V was cut by 1 base and J by 8 bases, with 17 bases left in between. This CDR3 is 16 amino acids long. Germline CDR1 reads MNHEY; CDR2 reads SVGAGI. The data stem from a study of control samples from healthy donors and cancer patients. This chain links TRBV6-5 with TRBJ1-4, with a possible D match to TRBD1 (5 bases). The sequencing sample was made of PBMCs. The origin of this receptor is an older man with lung cancer. CDR3 coding DNA: TGTGCCAGCAGTTACTTCCCTTTAGGGGCGCCCGAAAAACTGTTTTTT. Its protein is CASSYFPLGAPEKLFF.